Listed below are T cell receptor beta chains from one sample, sequenced in a study of cytomegalovirus exposure and HLA in healthy donors. Clones were sequenced by immunoSEQ multiplex PCR, and TCRdb holds only the in-frame ones, with some missing. The sample carries 110,000 or so clones, 55% to 75% recorded once. Sequences were obtained from PBMCs. The receptors come from a woman aged 70-85 years in good health and CMV-seropositive. CDR3s include the opening cysteine and the closing phenylalanine or tryptophan. D genes are given only for firm matches. Clone size is not always given. Where it is, it says once, few, many or a class for expanded clones.

d_gene	v_gene	abundance	j_gene	CDR3aa	CDR3nt
-	TRBV7-2	few	TRBJ2-7	CASSLAQGFSYEQYF	TGTGCCAGCAGCTTAGCCCAGGGTTTCTCCTACGAGCAGTACTTC
-	TRBV6-6	-	TRBJ1-1	CASSQSYRGHTEAFF	TGTGCCAGCTCACAATCCTACCGGGGTCACACTGAAGCTTTCTTT
TRBD1	TRBV6-5	-	TRBJ1-5	CASTHRQGQPQHF	TGTGCCAGCACTCACAGACAGGGCCAGCCCCAGCATTTT
TRBD2	TRBV19	-	TRBJ2-5	CASSSAGAILGETQYF	TGTGCCAGTAGTTCAGCGGGGGCGATCCTAGGGGAGACCCAGTACTTC
TRBD1	TRBV4-2	-	TRBJ1-1	CASSQDEGGASGAFF	TGTGCCAGCAGCCAAGATGAAGGGGGCGCGTCGGGAGCTTTCTTT
TRBD1	TRBV20-1	-	TRBJ2-3	CSARGGYTQYF	TGCAGTGCCCGAGGGGGCTATACGCAGTATTTT
-	TRBV5-1	few	TRBJ2-1	CASSLGGSYNEQFF	TGCGCCAGCAGCTTGGGCGGCTCCTACAATGAGCAGTTCTTC
TRBD1	TRBV5-1	-	TRBJ1-6	CASSSDSWTGRSPLHF	TGCGCCAGCAGCTCCGACTCCTGGACAGGGCGTTCACCCCTCCACTTT
TRBD1	TRBV5-8	-	TRBJ1-2	CASSLRKGGSYGCTF	TGTGCCAGCAGCTTGCGGAAAGGGGGCAGCTATGGCTGCACCTTC
-	TRBV2	once	TRBJ2-7	CASRLGIASNEQYF	TGTGCCAGCAGGCTTGGGATAGCGAGTAACGAGCAGTACTTC
TRBD1	TRBV9	-	TRBJ2-2	CASSSGTGVFGTGELFF	TGTGCCAGCAGCTCCGGGACAGGGGTATTCGGGACCGGGGAGCTGTTTTTT
-	TRBV23-1	-	TRBJ1-1	CASSQSDSYTEAFF	TGCGCCAGCAGTCAATCTGACAGTTACACTGAAGCTTTCTTT
-	TRBV18	-	TRBJ1-2	CASSPGGSYGYTF	TGTGCCAGCTCACCAGGGGGCAGTTATGGCTACACCTTC
TRBD1	TRBV30	-	TRBJ1-1	CAWNGQVNTEAFF	TGTGCCTGGAATGGACAGGTCAACACTGAAGCTTTCTTT
-	TRBV6-1	few	TRBJ1-6	CASSEGARGTYNSPLHF	TGTGCCAGCAGTGAAGGGGCCAGGGGAACATATAATTCACCCCTCCACTTT
TRBD1	TRBV5-1	-	TRBJ2-2	CASTQTGVGNTGELFF	TGCGCCAGCACCCAGACAGGGGTCGGGAACACCGGGGAGCTGTTTTTT
TRBD1	TRBV18	-	TRBJ2-7	CASSPGTGAYEQYF	TGTGCCAGCTCCCCCGGGACAGGGGCGTACGAGCAGTACTTC
-	TRBV25-1	once	TRBJ2-7	CASRNSPGYEQYF	TGTGCCAGCAGAAATTCGCCGGGGTACGAGCAGTACTTC
TRBD1	TRBV13	-	TRBJ1-2	CASSLANQGVAYGYTF	TGTGCCAGCAGCTTAGCCAATCAGGGGGTAGCCTATGGCTACACCTTC
-	TRBV5-1	-	TRBJ2-7	CASSEGAYEQYF	TGCGCCAGCAGTGAAGGGGCCTACGAGCAGTACTTC
-	TRBV6-1	-	TRBJ2-7	CASSRDNSYEQYF	TGTGCCAGCAGTCGGGACAACTCCTACGAGCAGTACTTC
-	TRBV7-9	-	TRBJ1-1	CASSSGGYTEAFF	TGTGCCAGCAGCTCGGGGGGGTACACTGAAGCTTTCTTT
-	TRBV11-2	-	TRBJ2-7	CASSLSDSAEQYF	TGTGCCAGCAGCTTATCCGACTCCGCAGAGCAGTACTTC
-	TRBV15	-	TRBJ2-3	CATSNGVLSTDTQYF	TGTGCCACCAGTAACGGAGTCCTTAGCACAGATACGCAGTATTTT
-	TRBV6-6	-	TRBJ2-3	CASSGGTDTQYF	TGTGCCAGCAGTGGAGGCACAGATACGCAGTATTTT
-	TRBV19	-	TRBJ2-2	CASSPDTGLGELFF	TGTGCCAGTAGTCCCGACACAGGGTTAGGGGAGCTGTTTTTT
-	TRBV6-1	few	TRBJ2-7	CASSEPGVPPYEQYF	TGTGCCAGCAGTGAACCCGGGGTACCCCCCTACGAGCAGTACTTC
-	TRBV5-6	few	TRBJ2-1	CASSLAVGEQFF	TGTGCCAGCAGCTTGGCCGTCGGTGAGCAGTTCTTC
TRBD1	TRBV5-1	few	TRBJ2-5	CASSRQGIEETQYF	TGCGCCAGCAGCCGACAGGGGATAGAAGAGACCCAGTACTTC
-	TRBV7-9	-	TRBJ1-2	CASSLVRQGYGYTF	TGTGCCAGCAGCTTAGTTAGACAAGGCTATGGCTACACCTTC
TRBD2	TRBV14	-	TRBJ2-7	CASSPDRLAGLDEQYF	TGTGCCAGCAGCCCGGACAGACTAGCGGGTTTGGACGAGCAGTACTTC
TRBD2	TRBV7-2	-	TRBJ2-7	CASSPGLATSYEQYF	TGTGCCAGCAGCCCGGGACTAGCGACCTCCTACGAGCAGTACTTC
-	TRBV5-3	-	TRBJ2-5	CARSLDAAGHLQETQYF	TGTGCCAGAAGCTTGGATGCGGCAGGGCATCTCCAAGAGACCCAGTACTTC
TRBD2	TRBV5-1	few	TRBJ2-1	CASSPGLAGGPTEQFF	TGCGCCAGCAGCCCGGGACTAGCGGGGGGACCTACTGAGCAGTTCTTC
-	TRBV30	-	TRBJ2-1	CAWSGGSNEQFF	TGTGCCTGGAGTGGAGGAAGCAATGAGCAGTTCTTC